This entry describes one T cell receptor (beta chain). CDR3 length equals 16 residues. CDR1 MNHEY and CDR2 SVGAGI come from the germline V gene. The J segment lost 2 bases and the V segment lost 4 bases, leaving 5 bases of the junction unmatched. Authors' data handling: From reference gene primer amplification, estimates of nucleated cell counts were derived. Sequencing used immunoSEQ multiplex PCR; TCRdb keeps in-frame clones, though not all of them. Clone size and the V and J calls come from that table; the DNA yielded D and trimming. The repertoire holds approximately 130,000 clones, with approximately 90% as singletons. This sample stems from a study of blood T cell repertoires in COVID-19. Background on the study: The United States, Italy and Spain provided the acute and convalescent COVID-19 samples. From T cells, B-cell-depleted T cells, or PBMCs came the material, which was cDNA or gDNA.

V usage is TRBV6-5 and J usage is TRBJ2-1; 10 bases are shared with TRBD2. The TCR was taken from a human donor in a cohort sampled during active COVID-19. Sequencing was done on a sample of peripheral blood. The CDR3 DNA reads as TGTGCCAGCAGTTTGGGACTAGCGATCGCCTACAATGAGCAGTTCTTC. Translation: CASSLGLAIAYNEQFF.